This passage covers 31 T cell receptor beta chains from one sample sequenced in a study of cytomegalovirus exposure and HLA in healthy donors. The assay was immunoSEQ multiplex PCR, and TCRdb's table has in-frame clones only and misses some. Of under 150,000 clones in the sample, about 89% were seen once. The sample comprised PBMCs. All receptors derive from a man aged 18 to 30 in good health and CMV-seronegative.

This clone has a single count. V usage is TRBV7-6 and J usage is TRBJ2-7; 12 nucleotides align to TRBD2. The trim removed 5 bases at V and 2 bases at J, leaving 7 bases unmatched. Germline V CDR1 and CDR2: SGHVS, FNYEAQ. This CDR3 region has 16 residues. CDR3 coding DNA: TGTGCCAGCAGCCCTCGACTAGCGGGGGCCGCCTACGAGCAGTACTTC. Encoded protein: CASSPRLAGAAYEQYF.

Comments on this clone: The same CDR3 is also encoded by other DNA sequences in this sample. J is TRBJ1-5 and V is TRBV5-1, with a possible D match to TRBD1 (5 bases). V was trimmed by 2 bases and J by 0 bases, leaving 9 bases between them. CDR1 and CDR2 (germline): SGHRS, YFSETQ. The CDR3 is made up of 15 amino acids. The CDR3 loop reads CASSLTGNSNQPQHF. CDR3 sequence (DNA): TGCGCCAGCAGCTTAACAGGTAATAGCAATCAGCCCCAGCATTTT.

CDR3 sequence: CASSPSGEQPQHF. The CDR3 DNA sequence: TGTGCCAGCAGCCCCTCGGGGGAGCAGCCCCAGCATTTT. This chain links TRBV6-5 with TRBJ1-5, with D possibly matching TRBD1 (5 bases). The CDR3 runs to 13 residues. Germline V gives CDR1 MNHEY, CDR2 SVGAGI. V lost 6 bases, J lost 7 bases, and 13 bases lay in between.

V is TRBV7-6 and J is TRBJ2-2, with 7 bases fitting TRBD1. The CDR3 totals 15 residues. The germline V gene encodes CDR1 SGHVS and CDR2 FNYEAQ. V dropped 4 bases and J dropped 3; count of bases not matched to a gene: 5. The CDR3 loop reads CASSYRTGYTGELFF. CDR3 bases: TGTGCCAGCAGCTACCGGACAGGCTACACCGGGGAGCTGTTTTTT.

The V gene is TRBV2, the J gene TRBJ1-3; maybe TRBD1 (6 bases). The CDR3 consists of 18 residues. Germline V gene data show CDR1 as SNHLY and CDR2 as FYNNEI. Trimming removed 6 bases at V and 0 bases at J, with 21 bases between. This chain's CDR3 is CASRPQGIEMDSGNTIYF. The CDR3 nucleotides read TGTGCCAGCAGACCCCAGGGGATCGAAATGGACTCTGGAAACACCATATATTTT. The whole variable domain, remainder taken from reference TRBV2 and TRBJ1-3, is EPEVTQTPSHQVTQMGQEVILRCVPISNHLYFYWYRQILGQKVEFLVSFYNNEISEKSEIFDDQFSVERPDGSNFTLKIRSTKLEDSAMYFCASRPQGIEMDSGNTIYFGEGSWLTVV.

This chain links TRBV5-1 with TRBJ2-5; 8 bases fit TRBD2. Germline assignment: CDR1 SGHRS and CDR2 YFSETQ. The CDR3 has 16 amino acids. J was trimmed by 4 bases and V by 4 bases; bases with no gene match: 12. The CDR3 region is CASSEAGGRMGETQYF. For the CDR3, the DNA is TGCGCCAGCAGCGAGGCGGGGGGCAGAATGGGAGAGACCCAGTACTTC. The variable domain in full, completed from reference TRBV5-1 and TRBJ2-5, reads KAGVTQTPRYLIKTRGQQVTLSCSPISGHRSVSWYQQTPGQGLQFLFEYFSETQRNKGNFPGRFSGRQFSNSRSEMNVSTLELGDSALYLCASSEAGGRMGETQYFGPGTRLLVL.

The chain joins TRBV5-1 to TRBJ2-5, with TRBD1 matching over 9 bases. The V and J ends lost 3 bases and 4 bases, in that order; junction bases with no gene match: 13. CDR3 length: 17 residues. The germline CDR1 and CDR2 sequences are SGHRS and YFSETQ. The chain's CDR3 is CASSSDQDRGRLETQYF. CDR3 nucleotide sequence: TGCGCCAGCAGCTCGGACCAGGACAGGGGCCGTCTAGAGACCCAGTACTTC.

The rearrangement joins TRBV7-6 to TRBJ1-6; 8 positions match TRBD1. V was clipped by 3 bases and J by 14 bases; unmatched bases: 12. The CDR3 length is 15 residues. The V gene's germline CDR1 is SGHVS and CDR2 FNYEAQ. This CDR3 reads CASSFDGTGYATLHF. The CDR3 DNA reads as TGTGCCAGCAGCTTTGACGGGACAGGCTACGCCACCCTCCACTTT.

The chain links TRBV27 to TRBJ1-5; a weak D match, TRBD1 (6 bases). The CDR3 length is 15 residues. Trimming shortened V by 7 bases and J by 7 bases, and 20 bases separated the two germline ends. The germline V gene encodes CDR1 MNHEY and CDR2 SMNVEV (reference sequence). In DNA, the CDR3 is TGTGCCAGCACCGACCGCGGGGGCGCGGGACAGCCCCAGCATTTT. Translation gives CASTDRGGAGQPQHF.

V is TRBV11-3 and J is TRBJ2-5, with TRBD1 as a possible D gene (5 bases). This CDR3 comprises 16 residues. CDR1 SGHNT and CDR2 YENEEA come from the germline V gene. V was cut by 0 bases and J by 4 bases, with 15 bases left in between. This CDR3 reads CASSLESRGQGETQYF. CDR3 nucleotides: TGTGCCAGCAGCTTAGAGAGTAGGGGCCAGGGAGAGACCCAGTACTTC. Filled out from reference TRBV11-3 and TRBJ2-5, the complete variable domain reads EAGVVQSPRYKIIEKKQPVAFWCNPISGHNTLYWYLQNLGQGPELLIRYENEEAVDDSQLPKDRFSAERLKGVDSTLKIQPAELGDSAVYLCASSLESRGQGETQYFGPGTRLLVL.

The rearrangement uses TRBV14 and TRBJ2-6; TRBD2 might be the D (6 bases). V gave up 8 bases and J gave up 0 bases, with 17 bases separating them. CDR1 is SGHDN, CDR2 FVKESK, per germline. The CDR3 consists of 17 residues. The CDR3 loop reads CASGQEAGASGANVLTF. For the CDR3, the DNA is TGTGCCAGCGGGCAGGAAGCGGGTGCCTCTGGGGCCAACGTCCTGACTTTC.

The V call is TRBV6-4, the J call TRBJ2-7, with D possibly matching TRBD1 (6 bases). The V gene's germline CDR1 is MRHNA and CDR2 SNTAGT. V gave up 2 bases and J gave up 2 bases, with 19 bases separating them. The CDR3 totals 17 residues. The CDR3 loop is CASSDDRIRLRTYEQYV. CDR3 coding DNA: TGTGCCAGCAGTGACGACAGGATCCGTCTAAGAACCTACGAGCAGTACGTC.

This clone was recorded once. The V gene is TRBV2, the J gene TRBJ2-7; 8 nucleotides match TRBD1. The CDR3 spans 14 residues. The trim removed 8 bases at V and 0 bases at J, leaving 6 bases unmatched. From germline, CDR1 is SNHLY and CDR2 FYNNEI. CDR3 DNA: TGTGCCAGCTTCCGGGACAGGACCTCCTACGAGCAGTACGTC. Protein: CASFRDRTSYEQYV.

This clone has a handful of counts. The genes are TRBV11-3 and TRBJ2-2, with 10 bases matching TRBD2. The ends lost 7 bases at V and 5 bases at J; junction bases unmatched: 7. The CDR3 extends over 15 amino acids. CDR1 is SGHNT and CDR2 is YENEEA in the germline V gene. The CDR3 region is CASTPLAGMTGELFF. The CDR3 nucleotides are TGTGCCAGCACCCCACTAGCGGGAATGACCGGGGAGCTGTTTTTT.

A single count supports this clone. V is TRBV5-1 and J is TRBJ1-1; a weak D match, TRBD1 (6 bases). Germline-derived CDR1 and CDR2 are SGHRS and YFSETQ. The CDR3 spans 12 residues. V was shortened by 3 bases and J by 5 bases, with 8 bases between the two germline ends. CDR3 amino acids: CASSWGPTEAFF. Written as DNA, the CDR3 is TGCGCCAGCAGCTGGGGGCCAACTGAAGCTTTCTTT.

The chain has TRBV9 and TRBJ2-2, with 11 bases fitting TRBD2. The germline gives CDR1 SGDLS, CDR2 YYNGEE. The trim removed 0 bases at V and 0 bases at J, leaving 22 bases unmatched. The length of the CDR3 is 24 residues. CDR3 protein: CASSVGISSVGLAEMRSNTGELFF. The DNA for the CDR3 is TGTGCCAGCAGCGTAGGAATCTCTTCTGTGGGACTAGCGGAAATGAGGTCGAACACCGGGGAGCTGTTTTTT.

This rearrangement joins TRBV6-5 to TRBJ2-3; 11 bases align to TRBD2. CDR1 MNHEY and CDR2 SVGAGI come from the germline V gene. The CDR3 totals 12 residues. The CDR3 sequence: CASGRATDTQYF. In DNA form, the CDR3 reads TGTGCTAGCGGGAGGGCCACAGATACGCAGTATTTT.

V gene TRBV12-5 combines with J gene TRBJ1-3; D gene uncertain. The V gene lost 7 bases and the J gene lost 0 bases, with 7 bases spanning the gap. In germline, CDR1 is LGHNT, CDR2 FRNRAP. CDR3 length: 13 residues. CDR3 nucleotide sequence: TGTGCTAGTGAAATCAGCTCTGGAAACACCATATATTTT. Translating gives CASEISSGNTIYF.

This clone was recorded once. This chain joins TRBV10-3 and TRBJ1-1; 7 bases fit TRBD1. CDR1 is ENHRY and CDR2 is SYGVKD in the germline V gene. The V gene end was trimmed by 5 bases and the J gene end by 2 bases; junction bases not matched to a gene: 5. The CDR3 is made up of 14 amino acids. The CDR3 loop reads CAISPTGYNTEAFF. In nucleotides, the CDR3 is TGTGCCATCAGTCCGACAGGGTATAACACTGAAGCTTTCTTT.

The V gene is TRBV7-8, the J gene TRBJ1-6, with unresolved D. The length of the CDR3 is 16 residues. The V end lost 3 bases, the J end lost 0 bases, and 9 bases lay between the germline ends. The germline V gene encodes CDR1 SGHVS and CDR2 FQNEAQ. The CDR3 DNA follows: TGTGCCAGCAGCTTGGAGGGAAGCTCCTATAATTCACCCCTCCACTTT. Protein: CASSLEGSSYNSPLHF.

The chain combines TRBV4-3 with TRBJ2-5; TRBD1 aligns across 9 bases. Per germline, CDR1 LGHNA and CDR2 YSLEER. The CDR3 is made up of 15 amino acids. J gave up 5 bases and V 0 bases, and 4 bases lay outside the gene matches. The CDR3 spells CASSQEGQGGETQYF. The CDR3, as DNA: TGCGCCAGCAGCCAAGAGGGACAGGGCGGGGAGACCCAGTACTTC.

V is TRBV11-3 and J is TRBJ2-7; TRBD2 might be the D (6 bases). CDR1 SGHNT and CDR2 YENEEA come from the germline V gene. Trimming removed 5 bases at V and 2 bases at J, with 13 bases between. The CDR3 spans 14 residues. The CDR3 sequence is CASSPVSGAYEQYV. CDR3 bases: TGTGCCAGCAGCCCGGTCTCGGGAGCCTACGAGCAGTACGTC.

The chain joins TRBV4-2 to TRBJ1-2; 8 bases match TRBD1. Trimming at V came to 4 bases and at J to 5 bases, leaving 9 bases not matched to a gene. Germline V lookup: CDR1 LGHNA, CDR2 YNFKEQ. The CDR3 has 15 amino acids. DNA of the CDR3: TGTGCCAGCAGCCCCCGGACAGGGCCGGGGTATGGCTACACCTTC. It yields the protein CASSPRTGPGYGYTF.

This clone has just a few counts. V and J are TRBV23-1 and TRBJ1-6; 8 bases match TRBD1. TRBV23-1 is flagged as an ORF with uncertain function. V lost 5 bases, J lost 10 bases, and 10 bases stayed unmatched. The CDR3 is made up of 15 amino acids. CDR3 region: CASSEGQVPLSPLHF. DNA for the CDR3: TGCGCCAGCAGTGAGGGACAGGTGCCCTTATCACCCCTCCACTTT.

The chain employs TRBV11-3 and TRBJ1-1; D might be TRBD1 (6 bases). V lost 5 bases and J lost 10, with 26 bases in between. Germline assignment: CDR1 SGHNT and CDR2 YENEEA. This CDR3 is 16 amino acids long. The CDR3 sequence: CASSPGGKLSQGTAFF. In DNA, the CDR3 is TGTGCCAGCAGCCCGGGGGGAAAACTATCACAGGGTACAGCTTTCTTT.

This clone was seen only a few times. The J gene is TRBJ1-1, the V gene TRBV2; no reliable D call. This CDR3 spans 13 amino acids. The V gene's germline CDR1 is SNHLY and CDR2 FYNNEI. V lost 8 bases to trimming and J lost 5 bases, with 15 bases between them. DNA for the CDR3: TGTGCCAGCCTACCCTTACCCGGGACTGAAGCTTTCTTT. It is translated as CASLPLPGTEAFF.

The V call is TRBV11-3, the J call TRBJ2-3, with D maybe TRBD2 (6 bases). The CDR3 is 15 amino acids. The germline V gene has CDR1 SGHNT and CDR2 YENEEA. Trimming removed 2 bases at V and 4 bases at J, with 13 bases between. CDR3 sequence reads: CASSLTPGVADTQYF. The CDR3 DNA follows: TGTGCCAGCAGCTTAACGCCGGGAGTGGCAGATACGCAGTATTTT.

This chain links TRBV5-6 with TRBJ1-2, with D perhaps matching TRBD1 (5 bases). Germline V gene lookup returns CDR1 SGHDT and CDR2 YYEEEE. This CDR3 has 14 amino acids. Trimming left V 5 bases short and J 2 bases short, with 13 bases between. The CDR3, as DNA: TGTGCCAGCAGGGGGTGGGGCGAGAACTATGGCTACACCTTC. Translation gives CASRGWGENYGYTF.

This chain links TRBV6-5 with TRBJ2-2; 12 bases are a match to TRBD1. The V segment lost 10 bases and the J segment 6 bases; nucleotides outside the gene matches: 6. The V gene's germline CDR1 is MNHEY and CDR2 SVGAGI. CDR3 length: 14 amino acids. The CDR3 sequence: CATAGQGAAGELFF. The CDR3 DNA follows: TGTGCCACCGCGGGACAGGGGGCCGCCGGGGAGCTGTTTTTT.

The CDR3 sequence is CASRQGVMKNTEAFF. CDR3 nucleotide sequence: TGTGCCAGCAGGCAAGGGGTTATGAAGAACACTGAAGCTTTCTTT. The genes are TRBV6-5 and TRBJ1-1, with D perhaps TRBD1 (5 bases). CDR1 MNHEY and CDR2 SVGAGI come from the germline V gene. The CDR3 sequence is 15 residues long. Trimming shortened V by 6 bases and J by 1 base, and 15 bases separated the two germline ends.

V usage is TRBV5-6 and J usage is TRBJ1-2, with no clear D. V lost 1 base, J lost 11 bases, and 9 bases lay in between. CDR1 is SGHDT and CDR2 is YYEEEE in the germline V gene. This CDR3 comprises 11 residues. The CDR3 loop reads CASSLNRGYTF. The CDR3 coding sequence is TGTGCCAGCAGCTTGAACCGGGGATACACCTTC.